What follows are 2 T cell receptor beta chains derived from one specimen sequenced in a study. TCRdb called the 5' RACE reads again in MiXCR, with one record for every CDR3 protein. There are about 50,000 distinct CDR3 sequences in the sample; roughly 28% occur only once, and around 1.9% lies in the top ten. Material for sequencing was naive CD4+ T cells sorted from blood. Indicated subset: naive CD4+ T cells, CD4+CD45RA+CD25-. These receptors were taken from a female donor with breast cancer.

This CDR3 is CASSRPGIPKEQYF. Written as DNA, the CDR3 is TGTGCCAGCAGCCGCCCAGGGATACCGAAGGAGCAGTACTTC. J is TRBJ2-7 and V is TRBV11-2; perhaps TRBD1 as D (5 bases). V lost 5 bases to trimming and J lost 7 bases, with 18 bases between them. Germline lookup yields CDR1 SGHAT and CDR2 FQNNGV. The CDR3 length is 14 residues.

Concerning this clonotype itself: At one end, the junction sequence differs from germline, possibly due to a read error. This chain links TRBV7-3 with TRBJ2-7; 7 nucleotides line up with TRBD2. The CDR3 consists of 14 residues. The germline V gene has CDR1 SGHTA and CDR2 FQGTGA. The CDR3 here is CTSSPTSSSLEQYF. CDR3 nucleotide sequence: TGTACCAGCAGCCCGACTAGCTCTTCCCTCGAGCAGTACTTC.